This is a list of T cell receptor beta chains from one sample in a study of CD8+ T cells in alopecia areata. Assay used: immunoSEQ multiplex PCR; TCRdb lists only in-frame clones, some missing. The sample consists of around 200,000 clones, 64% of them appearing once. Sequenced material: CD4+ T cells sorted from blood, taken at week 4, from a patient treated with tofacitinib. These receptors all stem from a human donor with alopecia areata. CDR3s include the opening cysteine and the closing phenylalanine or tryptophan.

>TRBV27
CASNSRRTGFGTDTQYF
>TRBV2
CASTVPGQGARGGTDTQYF
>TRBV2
CASNNGLYEQYF
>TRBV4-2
CASSQGAGQETQYF
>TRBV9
CASSVDSGGRYEQYF
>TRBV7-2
CASSLVETGEGSPLHF
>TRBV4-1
CASSQGGNTEAFF
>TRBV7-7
CASSPGTSLRDTQYF
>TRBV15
CATSRAGQGRETQYF
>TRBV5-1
CASAREGLAYEQYF
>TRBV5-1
CASSLRAGKNQPQHF
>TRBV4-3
CASSQGRDEETQYF
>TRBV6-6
CASTLLEDEQFF
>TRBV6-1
CASRSGGAGETQYF
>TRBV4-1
CASSQTDSSYEQYF
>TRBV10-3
CAISDGQAGYTF
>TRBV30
CAWKRDREANEKLFF